This T cell receptor beta chain emerged from a study of human T cells and chemical hapten exposure. TCRdb passed the RACE reads through MiXCR, listing each CDR3 protein once. This sample has roughly 110,000 distinct CDR3 sequences, with approximately 12% found just once. Trimming cost V 4 bases and J 1 base, with 15 bases left between them. The CDR3 contains 15 residues. The germline gives CDR1 SGHRS, CDR2 YFSETQ. The sample holds many counts of this clonotype. Time point denoted: pre-sensitization, week 0. Noted treatment: therapeutic diphenylcyclopropenone sensitization with weekly scalp DPC. This TCR was recovered from a woman in her forties or fifties with alopecia areata. Some clones in this sample may be carry-over from other donors' samples. The sample was whole blood, taken in connection with sensitization to the hapten diphenylcyclopropenone (DPC). The gene calls are TRBV5-1 and TRBJ2-7; perhaps D is TRBD1 or TRBD2 (5 bases each). CDR3: CASSPHTGTSYEQYF. The CDR3 nucleotides read TGCGCCAGCAGCCCTCATACCGGGACGTCCTACGAGCAGTACTTC.